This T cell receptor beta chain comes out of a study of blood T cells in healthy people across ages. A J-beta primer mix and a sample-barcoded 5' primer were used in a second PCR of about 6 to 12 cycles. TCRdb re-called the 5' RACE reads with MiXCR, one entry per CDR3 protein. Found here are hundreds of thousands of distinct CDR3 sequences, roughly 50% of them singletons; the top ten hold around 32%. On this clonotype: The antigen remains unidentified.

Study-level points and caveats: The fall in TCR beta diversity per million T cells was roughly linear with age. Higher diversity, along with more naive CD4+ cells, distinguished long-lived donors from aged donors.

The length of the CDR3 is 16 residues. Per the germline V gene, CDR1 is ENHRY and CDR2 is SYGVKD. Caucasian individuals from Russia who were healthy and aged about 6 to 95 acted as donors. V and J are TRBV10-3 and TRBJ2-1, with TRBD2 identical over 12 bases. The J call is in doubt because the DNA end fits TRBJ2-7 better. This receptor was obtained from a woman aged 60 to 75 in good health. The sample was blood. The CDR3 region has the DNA TGTGCCATCAGTGAAAAGCGACTAGCGGGAGCCTACGAGCAGTACTTC. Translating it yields CAISEKRLAGAYEQYF.